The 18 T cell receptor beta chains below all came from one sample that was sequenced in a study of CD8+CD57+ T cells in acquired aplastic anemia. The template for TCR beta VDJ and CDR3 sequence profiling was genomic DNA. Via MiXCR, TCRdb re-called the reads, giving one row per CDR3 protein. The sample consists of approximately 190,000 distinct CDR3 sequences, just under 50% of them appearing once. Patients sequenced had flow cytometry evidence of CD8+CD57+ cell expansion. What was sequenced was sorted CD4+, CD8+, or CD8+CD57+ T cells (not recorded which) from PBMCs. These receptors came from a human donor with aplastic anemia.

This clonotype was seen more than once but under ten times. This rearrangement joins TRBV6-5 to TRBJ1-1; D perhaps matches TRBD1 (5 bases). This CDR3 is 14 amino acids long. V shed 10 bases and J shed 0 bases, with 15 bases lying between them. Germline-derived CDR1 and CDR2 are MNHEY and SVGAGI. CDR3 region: CANYDSHMNTEAFF. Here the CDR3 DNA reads TGTGCCAACTATGACAGCCACATGAACACTGAAGCTTTCTTT.

The CDR3 region is CSATITGGGQFF. Here the CDR3 DNA reads TGCAGTGCTACCATCACAGGGGGCGGTCAGTTCTTC. The chain couples TRBV20-1 to TRBJ2-1; 9 bases line up with TRBD1. This CDR3 comprises 12 residues. Germline-derived CDR1 and CDR2 are DFQATT and SNEGSKA (reference sequence). V lost 4 bases, J lost 13 bases, and 8 bases stayed unmatched.

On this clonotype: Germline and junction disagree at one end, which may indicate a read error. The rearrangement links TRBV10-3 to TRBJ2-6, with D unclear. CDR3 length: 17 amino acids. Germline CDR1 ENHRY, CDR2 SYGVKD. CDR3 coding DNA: TGTGCCATCGGTGAGTCCCCAGGTGGCACTGGGGCCAACGTCCTGACTTTC. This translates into CAIGESPGGTGANVLTF.

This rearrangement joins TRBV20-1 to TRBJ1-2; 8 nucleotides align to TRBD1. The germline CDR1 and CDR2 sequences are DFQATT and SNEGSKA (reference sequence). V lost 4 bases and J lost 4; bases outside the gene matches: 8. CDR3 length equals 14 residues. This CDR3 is CSAICRGRVYGYTF. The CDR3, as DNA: TGCAGTGCTATATGCAGGGGGCGTGTCTATGGCTACACCTTC.

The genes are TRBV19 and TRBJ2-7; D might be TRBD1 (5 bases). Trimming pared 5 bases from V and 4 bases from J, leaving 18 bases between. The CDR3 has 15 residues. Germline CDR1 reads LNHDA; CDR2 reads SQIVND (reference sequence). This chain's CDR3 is CASSPALGQEYEQYF. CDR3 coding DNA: TGTGCCAGTAGTCCTGCCCTTGGACAAGAATACGAGCAGTACTTC.

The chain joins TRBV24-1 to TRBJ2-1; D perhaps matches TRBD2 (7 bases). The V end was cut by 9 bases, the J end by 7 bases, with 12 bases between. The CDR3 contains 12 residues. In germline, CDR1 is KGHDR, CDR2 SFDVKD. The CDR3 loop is CATRGAGNEQFF. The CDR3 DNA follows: TGTGCCACCCGGGGGGCAGGGAATGAGCAGTTCTTC.

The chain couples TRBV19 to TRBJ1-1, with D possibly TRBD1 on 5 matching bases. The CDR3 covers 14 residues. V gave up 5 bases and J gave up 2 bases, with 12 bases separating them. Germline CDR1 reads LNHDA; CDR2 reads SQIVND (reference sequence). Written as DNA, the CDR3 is TGTGCCAGTAGTCCCCAGGGTTTAAACACTGAAGCTTTCTTT. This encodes CASSPQGLNTEAFF. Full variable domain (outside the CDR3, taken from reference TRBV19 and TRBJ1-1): DGGITQSPKYLFRKEGQNVTLSCEQNLNHDAMYWYRQDPGQGLRLIYYSQIVNDFQKGDIAEGYSVSREKKESFPLTVTSAQKNPTAFYLCASSPQGLNTEAFFGQGTRLTVV.

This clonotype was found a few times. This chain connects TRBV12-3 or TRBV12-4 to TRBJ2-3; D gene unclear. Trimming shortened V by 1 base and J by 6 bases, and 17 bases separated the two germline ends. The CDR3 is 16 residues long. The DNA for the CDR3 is TGTGCCAGCAGTTTAGAAGGTCAGGACCCCACCGATACGCAGTATTTT. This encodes CASSLEGQDPTDTQYF.

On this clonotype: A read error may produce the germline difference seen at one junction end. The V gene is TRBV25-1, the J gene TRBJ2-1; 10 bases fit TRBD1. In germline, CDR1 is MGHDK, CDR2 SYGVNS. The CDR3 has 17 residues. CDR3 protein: CASSGTGAFDSYDEQFF. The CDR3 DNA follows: TGTGCCAGCTCCGGGACAGGGGCATTTGACTCCTACGATGAGCAGTTCTTC.

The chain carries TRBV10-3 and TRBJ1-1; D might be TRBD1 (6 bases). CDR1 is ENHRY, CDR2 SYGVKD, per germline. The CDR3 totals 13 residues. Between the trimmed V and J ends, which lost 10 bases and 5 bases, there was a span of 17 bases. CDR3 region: CASRIKGVTEAFF. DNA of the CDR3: TGTGCCAGCAGGATTAAGGGGGTTACTGAAGCTTTCTTT.

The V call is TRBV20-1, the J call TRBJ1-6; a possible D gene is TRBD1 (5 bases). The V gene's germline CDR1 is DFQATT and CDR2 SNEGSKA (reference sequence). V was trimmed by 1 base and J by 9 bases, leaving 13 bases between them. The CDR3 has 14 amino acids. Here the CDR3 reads CSARVSGPFSPLHF. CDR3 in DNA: TGCAGTGCTAGAGTTTCGGGACCATTTTCACCCCTCCACTTT.

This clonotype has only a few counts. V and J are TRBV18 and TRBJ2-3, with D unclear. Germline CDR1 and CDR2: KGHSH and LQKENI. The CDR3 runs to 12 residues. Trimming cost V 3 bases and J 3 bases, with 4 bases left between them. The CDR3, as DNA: TGTGCCAGCTCACCTTATACAGATACGCAGTATTTT. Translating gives CASSPYTDTQYF.

In DNA, the CDR3 is TGCGCCAGCAGCTTACTAAGCGGGGTTGCAGATACGCAGTATTTT. Protein: CASSLLSGVADTQYF. This chain connects TRBV5-1 to TRBJ2-3; 7 bases align to TRBD2. The germline V gene has CDR1 SGHRS and CDR2 YFSETQ. V was pared by 2 bases and J by 4 bases, with 7 bases of the junction left unmatched. This CDR3 region has 15 residues.

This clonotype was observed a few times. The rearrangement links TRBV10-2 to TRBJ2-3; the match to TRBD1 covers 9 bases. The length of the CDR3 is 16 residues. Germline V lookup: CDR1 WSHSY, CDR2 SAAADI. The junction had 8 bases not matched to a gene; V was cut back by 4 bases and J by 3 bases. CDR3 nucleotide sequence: TGCGCCAGCAGTGGGAGGCCGGGACAGGGAACAGATACGCAGTATTTT. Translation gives CASSGRPGQGTDTQYF.

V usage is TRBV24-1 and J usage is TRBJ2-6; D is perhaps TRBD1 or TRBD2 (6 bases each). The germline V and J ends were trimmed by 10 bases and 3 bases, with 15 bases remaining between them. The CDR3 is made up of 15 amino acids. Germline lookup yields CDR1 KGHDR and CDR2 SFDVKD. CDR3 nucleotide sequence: TGTGCCACTTCCCCGGGGGCGCATGGGGCCAACGTCCTGACTTTC. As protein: CATSPGAHGANVLTF.

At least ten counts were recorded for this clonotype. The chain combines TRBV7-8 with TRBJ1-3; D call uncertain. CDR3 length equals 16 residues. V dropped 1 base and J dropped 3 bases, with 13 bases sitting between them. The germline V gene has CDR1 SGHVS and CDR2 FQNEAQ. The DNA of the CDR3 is TGTGCCAGCAGCTTAGGGACGGTCCTCCATGGAAACACCATATATTTT. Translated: CASSLGTVLHGNTIYF.

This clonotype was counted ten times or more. CDR3 in DNA: TGTGCCAGCAGCGGGACAATCAGGGGCACTGAAGCTTTCTTT. This encodes CASSGTIRGTEAFF. The V and J genes are TRBV5-5 and TRBJ1-1; TRBD1 might be the D (6 bases). The CDR3 runs to 14 residues. Germline V gene lookup returns CDR1 SGHKS and CDR2 YYEKEE (reference sequence). V lost 4 bases and J lost 4, with 14 bases in between.

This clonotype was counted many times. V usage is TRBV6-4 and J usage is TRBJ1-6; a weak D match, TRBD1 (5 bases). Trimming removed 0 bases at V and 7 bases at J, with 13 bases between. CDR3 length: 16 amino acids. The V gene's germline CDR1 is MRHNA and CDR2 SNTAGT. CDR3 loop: CASSDSRGARNSPLHF. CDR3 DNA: TGTGCCAGCAGTGACTCTCGAGGGGCTCGGAATTCACCCCTCCACTTT.